The 6 T cell receptor beta chains presented below share a single source sample, sequenced in a study of cytomegalovirus exposure and HLA in healthy donors (dated by TCRdb to 2015 to 2018). The receptor library was made with the immunoSEQ multiplex PCR assay. What TCRdb holds here is the immuneACCESS table cut down to in-frame rearrangements. Part of the clones is not present; checked against another copy, under half of the missing clones reflect an unresolved V gene, and the others are unexplained. Recorded for this sample are around 300,000 clones; 88% of them occurred a single time. Jointly, the top ten make up 0.92% of the sample. The sample taken for sequencing was PBMCs. These receptors were collected from a woman in her late teens or twenties in good health and CMV-seronegative.

This chain links TRBV27 with TRBJ1-6; D uncertain. V lost 4 bases and J lost 1, with 14 bases in between. This CDR3 is built from 17 residues. Germline V gene data show CDR1 as MNHEY and CDR2 as SMNVEV (reference sequence). The DNA for the CDR3 is TGTGCCAGCAGTTCCCGGGGTGGAAGATCCTATAATTCACCCCTCCACTTT. It yields the protein CASSSRGGRSYNSPLHF.

The V gene is TRBV28, the J gene TRBJ2-2; D is ambiguous. The CDR3 totals 14 residues. The V end lost 5 bases, the J end lost 1 base, and 8 bases lay between the germline ends. Germline loops: CDR1 MDHEN, CDR2 SYDVKM. This chain's CDR3 is CASSKRWNTGELFF. In DNA form, the CDR3 reads TGTGCCAGCAGTAAGAGGTGGAACACCGGGGAGCTGTTTTTT.

The chain couples TRBV18 to TRBJ1-5; perhaps TRBD1 as D (5 bases). The CDR3 has 18 amino acids. CDR1 is KGHSH, CDR2 LQKENI, per germline. V was clipped by 3 bases and J by 0 bases, with 18 bases between them. CDR3 in DNA: TGTGCCAGCTCACCTAGGTTAATCGACAGTGATAGCAATCAGCCCCAGCATTTT. This translates into CASSPRLIDSDSNQPQHF.

This chain links TRBV27 with TRBJ1-1; TRBD1 matches at 8 bases. The germline V gene has CDR1 MNHEY and CDR2 SMNVEV (reference sequence). This CDR3 is built from 17 residues. The V segment lost 0 bases and the J segment 4 bases; nucleotides outside the gene matches: 10. The CDR3 loop is CASSLSTGQGRVTEAFF. The CDR3 DNA sequence: TGTGCCAGCAGTTTATCGACCGGACAGGGTCGAGTCACTGAAGCTTTCTTT.

This clone turned up a few times. The chain couples TRBV5-6 to TRBJ1-5; TRBD1 matches 8 bases. With 4 bases clipped from V and 6 bases from J, the junction kept 6 bases outside the gene matches. Germline CDR1 is SGHDT and CDR2 is YYEEEE. The length of the CDR3 is 14 residues. The CDR3 DNA reads TGTGCCAGCAGCACAGGGGGGCGCCGTCAGCCCCAGCATTTT. This translates into CASSTGGRRQPQHF.

V is TRBV11-2 and J is TRBJ1-2; a weak D match, TRBD1 (5 bases). The V gene's germline CDR1 is SGHAT and CDR2 FQNNGV. V lost 5 bases and J lost 4, with 14 bases in between. The CDR3 loop spans 14 amino acids. CDR3 bases: TGTGCCAGCAGCCCCCCGGGGGACTTCTATGGCTACACCTTC. Its protein is CASSPPGDFYGYTF.